This TCR beta chain was obtained from a study of blood T cells in healthy people across ages. Study conclusions and caveats: Strong correlation linked observed beta diversity and percent naive T cells. Compared with aged donors, long-lived donors showed fewer expanded clones, suggesting selection.

Germline lookup yields CDR1 SGHTA and CDR2 FQGNSA. V was pared by 5 bases and J by 2 bases, with 26 bases between. The CDR3 is made up of 19 amino acids. It was with a sample-barcoded 5' primer and a J-beta primer mix that a second PCR of roughly 7 to 12 cycles was run. TCRdb passed the 5' RACE reads through MiXCR, listing each CDR3 protein once. The sample comprises 850,000 to 950,000 distinct CDR3 sequences, less than 35% of which are singletons, and 15% to 20% rests with the top ten. This clonotype was picked up one time. No antigen is known for it. The chain carries TRBV7-2 and TRBJ2-3, with D maybe TRBD2 (6 bases). The receptor comes from an elderly woman in good health. What was sequenced was blood. The CDR3 nucleotides read TGTGCCAGCAGCAAAGCTCATACGGGAGAGGTACCACTCACAGATACGCAGTATTTT. Protein product: CASSKAHTGEVPLTDTQYF.